This T cell receptor beta chain stems from a study of cytomegalovirus exposure and HLA in healthy donors. At the level of the study: A prior study identified 110 million or so unique TCR beta sequences from 200 million or so T cells. HLA-typed donors were the source of tens of millions of unique TCRs, which an early data release held. Study-wide results and caveats: V- and J-gene trimming of TCR beta was linked (in a later analysis) to a missense DCLRE1C variant.

PCR primers comprised 60 Vbeta and 13 Jbeta primers. Generated by immunoSEQ multiplex PCR, the TCRdb table keeps only in-frame clones and is missing some. The data contain about 200,000 clones, roughly 90% of them singletons. Unrecorded immune exposure was likely among donors, who were nominally healthy when sampled. Concerning this clone: What it recognizes is unknown.

The J segment lost 5 bases and the V segment lost 5 bases, leaving 6 bases of the junction unmatched. The CDR3 length is 15 residues. Germline V gives CDR1 SGHTA, CDR2 FQGTGA. J is TRBJ2-2 and V is TRBV7-3, with 9 bases matching TRBD2. Sequencing input: PBMCs. The sequence derives from a woman aged 25 to 39 in good health and CMV-seronegative. CDR3 amino acids: CASSAAGGGTGELFF. For the CDR3, the DNA is TGTGCCAGCAGCGCAGCGGGAGGAGGGACCGGGGAGCTGTTTTTT.